Following are 18 T cell receptor beta chains from one sample sequenced in a study of cytomegalovirus exposure and HLA in healthy donors. The repertoire was sequenced with immunoSEQ multiplex PCR; TCRdb's copy has only in-frame clones and lacks some. Of some 230,000 clones in the sample, 75% to 95% were seen once. Input material: PBMCs. The receptors derive from a woman between 18 and 29 years old in good health and CMV-seronegative.

This chain links TRBV21-1 with TRBJ2-7; the tabulated D call, TRBD1, remains unverified against the DNA. TRBV21-1 is shown as a pseudogene. The CDR3 contains 15 residues. The CDR3 spells CASSKGQSHHYEQYF. The CDR3 nucleotides read TGTGCCAGCAGCAAAGGACAGTCCCACCACTACGAGCAGTACTTC.

V is TRBV7-9 and J is TRBJ2-1; 11 bases line up with TRBD2. The CDR3 is 18 amino acids. The V and J ends lost 2 bases and 6 bases, in that order; junction bases with no gene match: 12. Germline assignment: CDR1 SEHNR and CDR2 FQNEAQ (reference sequence). The CDR3 DNA follows: TGTGCCAGCAGCTTACCCCCTCGGCTAGCGGGAGGTCGCAATGAGCAGTTCTTC. It specifies CASSLPPRLAGGRNEQFF.

V is TRBV2 and J is TRBJ1-2; TRBD1 agrees at 7 bases. Germline loops: CDR1 SNHLY, CDR2 FYNNEI. The CDR3 extends over 16 amino acids. J was trimmed by 0 bases and V by 3 bases; bases with no gene match: 7. Here the CDR3 reads CASSEQRGTANYGYTF. For the CDR3, the DNA is TGTGCCAGCAGTGAGCAGCGGGGGACAGCTAACTATGGCTACACCTTC.

This clone was seen more than once but under ten times. The V call is TRBV28, the J call TRBJ1-6, with D unclear. Per the germline V gene, CDR1 is MDHEN and CDR2 is SYDVKM. V was cut by 10 bases and J by 13 bases, with 26 bases left in between. This CDR3 is 15 amino acids long. The CDR3 is CATRAPGIRTSPLHF. CDR3 in DNA: TGTGCCACGCGCGCCCCGGGGATCCGGACCTCTCCCCTCCACTTT.

The J gene is TRBJ2-3, the V gene TRBV25-1; weak D call: TRBD1 (6 bases). The CDR3 spans 15 residues. Trimming removed 4 bases at V and 5 bases at J, with 16 bases between. The germline gives CDR1 MGHDK, CDR2 SYGVNS. The CDR3 loop reads CASSASTGTEDTQYF. CDR3 nucleotide sequence: TGTGCCAGCAGTGCATCGACAGGTACGGAAGATACGCAGTATTTT.

The chain carries TRBV6-1 and TRBJ1-4; 9 bases are a match to TRBD1. V shed 0 bases, J shed 8 bases, and the junction held 7 bases outside the gene matches. From germline, CDR1 is MNHNS and CDR2 SASEGT. This CDR3 comprises 16 residues. CDR3 sequence: CASSEAMDRGGEKLFF. In DNA form, the CDR3 reads TGTGCCAGCAGTGAAGCGATGGACAGGGGCGGCGAAAAACTGTTTTTT.

V and J are TRBV19 and TRBJ2-7; 8 bases fit TRBD1. This CDR3 region has 15 residues. V dropped 5 bases and J dropped 3; count of bases not matched to a gene: 9. CDR1 is LNHDA and CDR2 is SQIVND in the germline V gene (reference sequence). This chain's CDR3 is CASSSRTGPGYEQYF. The CDR3 bases are TGTGCCAGTAGTTCTCGGACAGGGCCCGGCTACGAGCAGTACTTC.

The CDR3 DNA follows: TGTGCCAGCAGCCCACTAGCGGGAGGAATATATGAGCAGTTCTTC. This sequence encodes CASSPLAGGIYEQFF. The chain uses TRBV7-3 and TRBJ2-1; 12 bases map to TRBD2. With 5 bases clipped from V and 8 bases from J, the junction kept 7 bases outside the gene matches. The CDR3 runs to 15 residues. In germline, CDR1 is SGHTA, CDR2 FQGTGA.

This clone was recorded a few times. At the DNA level, this CDR3 is encoded by other sequences in the same sample as well. CDR3 in DNA: TGCAGCGCTAGACAGGGGGGCACAGATACGCAGTATTTT. This encodes CSARQGGTDTQYF. The chain combines TRBV29-1 with TRBJ2-3; the match to TRBD1 covers 9 bases. CDR1 and CDR2 (germline): SQVTM, ANQGSEA. This CDR3 is built from 13 residues. V lost 7 bases, J lost 1 base, and 3 bases stayed unmatched.

The chain employs TRBV6-1 and TRBJ1-1; D not resolved. Germline loops: CDR1 MNHNS, CDR2 SASEGT. The CDR3 spans 13 residues. Trimming removed 8 bases from V and 0 bases from J, with 10 bases in between. Here the CDR3 DNA reads TGTGCCAGCGCAGTTAAGATGAACACTGAAGCTTTCTTT. It encodes CASAVKMNTEAFF.

J is TRBJ1-1 and V is TRBV6-5; D remains unclear. The CDR3 totals 15 residues. The V end lost 3 bases, the J end lost 3 bases, and 14 bases lay between the germline ends. The germline CDR1 and CDR2 sequences are MNHEY and SVGAGI. The CDR3 loop is CASSYVPLTDTEAFF. For the CDR3, the DNA is TGTGCCAGCAGTTATGTACCGCTAACCGACACTGAAGCTTTCTTT.

This clone was counted many times. V usage is TRBV30 and J usage is TRBJ2-7; 8 positions agree with TRBD2. There are 11 residues in the CDR3. Trimming removed 5 bases from V and 3 bases from J; junction bases left unmatched: 0. Germline CDR1 GTSNPN, CDR2 SVGIG (reference sequence). CDR3 DNA: TGTGCCTGGGGGACTAGCTACGAGCAGTACTTC. As protein: CAWGTSYEQYF.

The chain joins TRBV27 to TRBJ2-4, with D possibly being TRBD2 (5 bases). This CDR3 spans 13 amino acids. In germline, CDR1 is MNHEY, CDR2 SMNVEV (reference sequence). V gave up 8 bases and J gave up 8 bases, with 16 bases separating them. In nucleotides, the CDR3 is TGTGCCAGCCAAGCGGAAGGGTTGGACATTCAGTACTTC. Translating it yields CASQAEGLDIQYF.

The chain links TRBV10-1 to TRBJ1-4; possibly TRBD1 for D (5 bases). V was trimmed by 2 bases and J by 11 bases, leaving 15 bases between them. This CDR3 spans 14 amino acids. CDR1 is WNHNN and CDR2 is SYGVQD in the germline V gene (reference sequence). CDR3 sequence reads: CASSEDVQGSKLFF. The CDR3 DNA reads TGCGCCAGCAGTGAGGACGTTCAGGGAAGTAAACTGTTTTTT.

This chain connects TRBV5-1 to TRBJ1-2; TRBD1 agrees at 10 bases. Per the germline V gene, CDR1 is SGHRS and CDR2 is YFSETQ. Unmatched junction bases numbered 7, after V lost 4 bases and J lost 4 bases. The CDR3 runs to 15 residues. The CDR3 protein is CASSEGQGLAYGYTF. In DNA form, the CDR3 reads TGCGCCAGCAGCGAGGGACAGGGGTTGGCCTATGGCTACACCTTC.

The chain uses TRBV6-6 and TRBJ1-2; no clear D gene. The V gene lost 5 bases and the J gene lost 2 bases, with 9 bases spanning the gap. The germline V gene has CDR1 MNHNY and CDR2 SVGAGI (reference sequence). The CDR3 loop spans 13 amino acids. Here the CDR3 DNA reads TGTGCCAGCAGTGAGAATCTGAACTATGGCTACACCTTC. Its protein product is CASSENLNYGYTF.

This clone is a singleton in its sample. This chain uses TRBV18 with TRBJ2-1; D gene unclear. CDR3 length: 13 residues. CDR1 KGHSH and CDR2 LQKENI come from the germline V gene. The ends were cut back, 3 bases at V and 0 bases at J, with 3 bases in the middle. The CDR3 coding sequence is TGTGCCAGCTCACCGAGCTCCTACAATGAGCAGTTCTTC. Translated, it gives CASSPSSYNEQFF.

The chain combines TRBV6-4 with TRBJ1-2; D remains ambiguous. V gave up 2 bases and J gave up 8 bases, with 27 bases separating them. Germline V lookup: CDR1 MRHNA, CDR2 SNTAGT. The CDR3 spans 18 residues. The CDR3 loop is CASSDVGYGRVGTPGYTF. The DNA for the CDR3 is TGTGCCAGCAGTGACGTAGGGTATGGGAGGGTAGGAACGCCCGGCTACACCTTC.